The sequence of this T cell receptor beta chain was determined in a study of cytomegalovirus exposure and HLA in healthy donors. General study findings and limits: Reportedly, a later analysis found an Asian-associated ancestry cluster had fewer N-insertions than the approximately 670-donor mean. Data from an earlier analysis indicated that most TCR beta V segments were productive either about 87% or about 30% of the time.

Note on this clone: Its antigen remains unknown.

The PCR employed 60 Vbeta primers together with 13 Jbeta primers. Clones were sequenced by immunoSEQ multiplex PCR, and TCRdb holds only the in-frame ones, with some missing. There are over 35,000 clones in the sample; approximately 77% occur only once, and roughly 1.5% lies in the top ten. Healthy bone marrow donors made up the donor group. The CDR3 loop spans 14 amino acids. V lost 2 bases, J lost 5 bases, and 10 bases lay in between. Germline V gene sequence: CDR1 SGDLS, CDR2 YYNGEE. Sequencing was carried out using PBMCs. The sequence came from a man aged 25 to 45 in good health and CMV-seronegative. The chain carries TRBV9 and TRBJ1-4; D is possibly TRBD1 (5 bases). The CDR3 DNA reads TGTGCCAGCAGCGTTACAGGTGGGAATGAAAAACTGTTTTTT. This encodes CASSVTGGNEKLFF. The whole variable domain, remainder taken from reference TRBV9 and TRBJ1-4, is DSGVTQTPKHLITATGQRVTLRCSPRSGDLSVYWYQQSLDQGLQFLIQYYNGEERAKGNILERFSAQQFPDLHSELNLSSLELGDSALYFCASSVTGGNEKLFFGSGTQLSVL.